This TCR beta chain was sequenced for a study of shared clonotypes between healthy human individuals. Remarks on this clone: What it binds is unknown.

The V gene's germline CDR1 is MGHRA and CDR2 YSYEKL. This CDR3 is 15 amino acids long. V dropped 1 base and J dropped 2; count of bases not matched to a gene: 4. Data came from immunoSEQ multiplex PCR; TCRdb stores just in-frame clones and leaves some out. The data show around 700,000 clones, with about 78% seen just once and approximately 1.8% held by the top ten. Among the donors, all were Caucasian adults who lived in Nashville, Tennessee. Study-wide points: Donor scarcity curtailed the genetic and exposure-history diversity represented herein. Memory subsets had estimated richness that was generally smaller than that of naive subsets.

The receptor was derived from a woman in her twenties or thirties in good health. The genes are TRBV4-1 and TRBJ2-7; TRBD1 matches 8 bases. Sequenced material: memory CD4+ T cells sorted from blood. Subset reported: CD45RA-negative fraction. CDR3 in amino acids: CASSQGSQGAYEQYF. The CDR3 DNA follows: TGCGCCAGCAGCCAAGGCTCACAGGGGGCCTACGAGCAGTACTTC.